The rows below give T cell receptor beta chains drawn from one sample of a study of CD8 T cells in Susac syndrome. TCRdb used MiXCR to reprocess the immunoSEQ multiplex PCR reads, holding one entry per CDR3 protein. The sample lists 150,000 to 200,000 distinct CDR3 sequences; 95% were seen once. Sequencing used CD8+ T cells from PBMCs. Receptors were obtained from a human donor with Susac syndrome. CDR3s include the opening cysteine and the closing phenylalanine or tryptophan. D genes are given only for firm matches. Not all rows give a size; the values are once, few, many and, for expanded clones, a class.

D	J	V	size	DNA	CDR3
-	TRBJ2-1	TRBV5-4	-	TGTGCCAGCTCCCGGCCGCCAAGCCTTAAGCAGTTCTTC	CASSRPPSLKQFF
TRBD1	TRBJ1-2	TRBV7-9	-	TGTGCCAGCAGCTTAGTCAGGGGGCAGGAGGATGGCTACACCTTC	CASSLVRGQEDGYTF
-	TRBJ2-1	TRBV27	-	TGTGCCAGCAGGGGCCAGGGGGGCAGGTCCTACAATGAGCAGTTCTTC	CASRGQGGRSYNEQFF
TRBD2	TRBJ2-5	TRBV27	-	TGTGCCAGCAGTCCCCAGGCGGGGGGGGAGACCCAGTACTTC	CASSPQAGGETQYF
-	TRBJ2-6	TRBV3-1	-	TGTGCCAGCAGCCAGGACCCGCCGAGGGCCTCTGGGGCCAACGTCCTGACTTTC	CASSQDPPRASGANVLTF
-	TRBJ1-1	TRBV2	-	TGTGCCAGCAGTGAAGGGGGGAGTATGAACACTGAAGCTTTCTTT	CASSEGGSMNTEAFF
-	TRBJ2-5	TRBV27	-	TGTGCCAGACTGCCCTCATTGGGACTCCCGCAAGAGACCCAGTACTTC	CARLPSLGLPQETQYF
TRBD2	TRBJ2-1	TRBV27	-	TGTGCCAGCCAACTAGCGGAGGGGTGGGGGCACAATGAGCAGTTCTTC	CASQLAEGWGHNEQFF
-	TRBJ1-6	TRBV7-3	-	TGTGCCAGCAGCTTAGAATGGGACTCACCCCTCCACTTT	CASSLEWDSPLHF
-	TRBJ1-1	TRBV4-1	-	TGCGCCAGCAGCCAAGAAGATGAGGTGAACACTGAAGCTTTCTTT	CASSQEDEVNTEAFF
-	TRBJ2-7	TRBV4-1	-	TGCGCCAGCAGCCCTGTAGGGCCACCCTACGAGCAGTACTTC	CASSPVGPPYEQYF
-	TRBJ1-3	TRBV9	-	TGTGCCAGCAGCGCGAGCATCTCTGGAAACACCATATATTTT	CASSASISGNTIYF
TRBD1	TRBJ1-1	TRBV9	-	TGTGCCAGCAGCTCATCCGACAGGGCCCCTTTCTTT	CASSSSDRAPFF
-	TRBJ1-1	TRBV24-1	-	TGTGCCACCAGTGACGGCGCCGGCGCTGAAGCTTTCTTT	CATSDGAGAEAFF
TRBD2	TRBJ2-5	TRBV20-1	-	TGCAGTGCTAGAGATAGTGGGGGGGATCGGACCCAGTACTTC	CSARDSGGDRTQYF
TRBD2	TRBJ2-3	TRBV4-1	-	TGCGCCAGCAGCCATTTCCGGACTAGCGACGGCACAGATACGCAGTATTTT	CASSHFRTSDGTDTQYF
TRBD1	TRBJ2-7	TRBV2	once	TGTGCCAGCAGCCATGATTGGACAGGGGGCTGGGAGCAGTACTTC	CASSHDWTGGWEQYF
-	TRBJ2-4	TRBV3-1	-	TGTGCCAGCAGCCAAATTTTGACAGGGAGGCAAAACATTCAGTACTTC	CASSQILTGRQNIQYF
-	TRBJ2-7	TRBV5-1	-	TGCGCCAGCAGCGAGTGGACAGGGAGGGTCTACGAGCAGTACTTC	CASSEWTGRVYEQYF
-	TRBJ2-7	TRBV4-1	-	TGCGCCAGCAGCCAAGGGGGAGAAACCTACGAGCAGTACTTC	CASSQGGETYEQYF
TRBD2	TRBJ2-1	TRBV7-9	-	TGTGCCAGCAGCTTAGGGGCGGTAGCGGGGGAGTTCTTC	CASSLGAVAGEFF
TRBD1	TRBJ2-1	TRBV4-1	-	TGCGCCAGCGGGCCCGGGACAGGGGATCGGAATGAGCAGTTCTTC	CASGPGTGDRNEQFF
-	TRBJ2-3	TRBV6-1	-	TGTGCCAGCAGTGAACTCCCGCATCAGCGCACAGATACGCAGTATTTT	CASSELPHQRTDTQYF
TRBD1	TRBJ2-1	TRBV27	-	TGTGCCAGCAGTTGGGACAGCTTCTCCTACAATGAGCAGTTCTTC	CASSWDSFSYNEQFF
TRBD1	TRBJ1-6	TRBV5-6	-	TGTGCCAGCAGCTTAACGGGACAGATCGTGAATTCACCCCTCCACTTT	CASSLTGQIVNSPLHF
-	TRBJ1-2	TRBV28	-	TGTGCCAGCGCGGGACGTATATATGGCTACACCTTC	CASAGRIYGYTF
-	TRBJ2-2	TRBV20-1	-	TGCAGTGCTAGGTCTCTCCTGCAGCGACACAAGCCGAACACCGGGGAGCTGTTTTTT	CSARSLLQRHKPNTGELFF